A single sample is the source of the 25 T cell receptor beta chains below, sequenced in a study of T cells in Graves' hyperthyroidism and ophthalmopathy. Researchers amplified the TCR beta CDR3 regions from RNA transcripts. Using the HTBI primer set, a first-round RT-PCR was run on the TCR CDR3. TCRdb called the multiplex PCR reads again in MiXCR, with one record for every CDR3 protein. This sample has hundreds of thousands of distinct CDR3 sequences; about 15% occur once, and the top ten carry around 7.3%. Sequenced sample: blood. The receptors originated from a woman under 30 with Graves' hyperthyroidism.

Many counts were recorded for this clonotype. This chain links TRBV3-1 with TRBJ1-5; TRBD1 is a possible D gene (5 bases). CDR3 size: 17 residues. CDR1 and CDR2 from the germline V gene are LGHDT and YNNKEL (reference sequence). V was cut by 6 bases and J by 6 bases, with 24 bases left in between. CDR3 DNA: TGTGCCAGCAGTCCTCAGCCCCAGGGAGGGCTGGGTCAGCCCCAGCATTTT. It codes for CASSPQPQGGLGQPQHF. The full variable domain, with the rest looked up from reference TRBV3-1 and TRBJ1-5, is DTAVSQTPKYLVTQMGNDKSIKCEQNLGHDTMYWYKQDSKKFLKIMFSYNNKELIINETVPNRFSPKSPDKAHLNLHINSLELGDSAVYFCASSPQPQGGLGQPQHFGDGTRLSIL.

This clonotype has at least ten counts. The rearrangement links TRBV27 to TRBJ1-2; D possibly corresponds to TRBD1 (6 bases). Trimming removed 2 bases at V and 6 bases at J, with 13 bases between. CDR3 length: 14 residues. CDR1 and CDR2 from the germline V gene are MNHEY and SMNVEV (reference sequence). CDR3 loop: CASSLRGGGHGYTF. The CDR3 bases are TGTGCCAGCAGTTTAAGGGGTGGGGGCCATGGCTACACCTTC.

The genes are TRBV4-2 and TRBJ2-7; possibly TRBD1 for D (7 bases). The CDR3 contains 15 residues. Germline V gene sequence: CDR1 LGHNA, CDR2 YNFKEQ. V lost 0 bases to trimming and J lost 4 bases, with 13 bases between them. This CDR3 is CASSQDRGTEYEQYF. As DNA, the CDR3 is TGTGCCAGCAGCCAAGATCGGGGGACAGAGTACGAGCAGTACTTC.

The genes are TRBV9 and TRBJ1-5, with D tentatively TRBD1 (5 bases). The length of the CDR3 is 16 residues. Germline V gene lookup returns CDR1 SGDLS and CDR2 YYNGEE. With 9 bases removed from V and 0 bases from J, the gap between germline ends came to 19 bases. The CDR3: CATQGLGRHSNQPQHF. In nucleotides, the CDR3 is TGTGCCACCCAAGGTTTGGGACGCCATAGCAATCAGCCCCAGCATTTT.

This clonotype was counted only a few times. The chain has TRBV20-1 and TRBJ2-1; 10 bases line up with TRBD1. Germline CDR1 and CDR2: DFQATT and SNEGSKA (reference sequence). CDR3 length: 15 amino acids. Unmatched junction bases numbered 16, after V lost 5 bases and J lost 12 bases. The CDR3 sequence is CSAPSTGGAPLGQFF. CDR3 nucleotide sequence: TGCAGTGCTCCCTCGACAGGGGGCGCCCCTCTTGGGCAGTTCTTC.

This clonotype was seen repeatedly, ten times or more. The chain employs TRBV6-1 and TRBJ1-1, with no clear D. V lost 0 bases and J 4 bases, leaving 9 bases between the germline ends. The CDR3 has 14 residues. CDR1 and CDR2 (germline): MNHNS, SASEGT. CDR3 nucleotide sequence: TGTGCCAGCAGTGAAGCGCGGAGCGGCACTGAAGCTTTCTTT. This sequence encodes CASSEARSGTEAFF.

This clonotype was detected many times. This chain connects TRBV11-2 to TRBJ2-3, with D unclear. The CDR3 totals 14 residues. The germline V and J ends were trimmed by 6 bases and 6 bases, with 16 bases remaining between them. Germline V CDR1 and CDR2: SGHAT, FQNNGV. The CDR3 sequence: CASSSLQGADTQYF. CDR3 bases: TGTGCCAGCAGTTCCCTTCAAGGTGCGGATACGCAGTATTTT.

This clonotype was picked up many times. The chain joins TRBV27 to TRBJ1-2, with D unresolved. Germline CDR1 and CDR2: MNHEY and SMNVEV (reference sequence). The V end was cut by 0 bases, the J end by 10 bases, with 12 bases between. The CDR3 runs to 13 residues. The CDR3 here is CASSLSGSALYTF. The CDR3 DNA sequence: TGTGCCAGCAGTTTATCAGGGAGTGCGCTCTACACCTTC.

This clonotype occurred many times. The V and J genes are TRBV24-1 and TRBJ1-5, with 7 bases lining up with TRBD1. After removal of 4 bases from V and 4 bases from J, the junction contained 6 bases not matched to a gene. The CDR3 totals 15 residues. Looked up from germline, CDR1 is KGHDR and CDR2 is SFDVKD. The CDR3: CATSDPTTGNQPQHF. CDR3 sequence (DNA): TGTGCCACCAGTGACCCCACGACAGGGAATCAGCCCCAGCATTTT.

The sample holds many counts of this clonotype. This chain connects TRBV7-9 to TRBJ2-1; the match to TRBD1 covers 8 bases. Germline V CDR1 and CDR2: SEHNR, FQNEAQ (reference sequence). The trim removed 10 bases at V and 7 bases at J, leaving 6 bases unmatched. The CDR3 totals 12 residues. The CDR3 DNA is TGTGCCATCGCGACAGGGGTAAATGAGCAGTTCTTC. Translated: CAIATGVNEQFF.

This rearrangement joins TRBV5-1 to TRBJ1-4, with 7 nucleotides matching TRBD1. The junction had 5 bases not matched to a gene; V was cut back by 5 bases and J by 4 bases. This CDR3 contains 14 residues. CDR1 is SGHRS, CDR2 YFSETQ, per germline. The CDR3 DNA sequence: TGCGCCAGCAGGGAGGGGGCCGGTAATGAAAAACTGTTTTTT. It codes for CASREGAGNEKLFF.

At least ten counts were recorded for this clonotype. This chain joins TRBV2 and TRBJ2-1; maybe TRBD2 (6 bases). Germline V gene lookup returns CDR1 SNHLY and CDR2 FYNNEI. V dropped 3 bases and J dropped 0 bases, with 15 bases sitting between them. The CDR3 sequence is 17 residues long. The CDR3 sequence is CASSDPLGGGSYNEQFF. The CDR3 DNA sequence: TGTGCCAGCAGTGACCCTCTGGGGGGAGGCTCCTACAATGAGCAGTTCTTC. Drawing the rest from reference TRBV2 and TRBJ2-1, the complete variable domain is EPEVTQTPSHQVTQMGQEVILRCVPISNHLYFYWYRQILGQKVEFLVSFYNNEISEKSEIFDDQFSVERPDGSNFTLKIRSTKLEDSAMYFCASSDPLGGGSYNEQFFGPGTRLTVL.

This clonotype was seen only a few times. This may arise from a read error, as a much more abundant clone is one base away. Given the absence of the conserved phenylalanine or tryptophan at the CDR3 end, a read error is likely. The genes are TRBV6-2 or TRBV6-3 and TRBJ2-7; possible D gene TRBD1, 6 bases. Trimming shortened V by 2 bases and J by 2 bases, and 16 bases separated the two germline ends. Per the germline V gene, CDR1 is MNHEY and CDR2 is SVGEGT. There are 16 residues in the CDR3. The CDR3 is CASSYQSQGRPYEQYS. CDR3 coding DNA: TGTGCCAGCAGTTACCAGAGTCAGGGGCGGCCCTACGAGCAGTACTCC.

This clonotype came up many times. The rearrangement links TRBV4-1 to TRBJ1-2, with TRBD1 as a possible D gene (6 bases). The length of the CDR3 is 15 residues. Between the trimmed V and J ends, which lost 4 bases and 1 base, there was a span of 13 bases. Germline V gene lookup returns CDR1 MGHRA and CDR2 YSYEKL. CDR3 sequence: CASSPGRGVNYGYTF. The CDR3 coding sequence is TGCGCCAGCAGCCCAGGCAGGGGTGTTAACTATGGCTACACCTTC.

The chain is built from TRBV3-1 and TRBJ2-4, with D unresolved. The DNA end lines up better with TRBJ2-1; the J call may be wrong. The CDR3 consists of 13 residues. CDR1 and CDR2 (germline): LGHDT, YNNKEL (reference sequence). Here the CDR3 reads CASSQGKDDIQFF. For the CDR3, the DNA is TGTGCCAGCAGCCAAGGGAAGGACGACATTCAGTTCTTC.

This chain uses TRBV5-6 with TRBJ1-5, with D perhaps TRBD1 (5 bases). V gave up 0 bases and J gave up 4 bases, with 14 bases separating them. Looked up from germline, CDR1 is SGHDT and CDR2 is YYEEEE. CDR3 size: 16 residues. The CDR3 DNA reads as TGTGCCAGCAGCTTGGGGGGGAACCTGGGGAATCAGCCCCAGCATTTT. As protein: CASSLGGNLGNQPQHF. The full variable domain, in which reference TRBV5-6 and TRBJ1-5 provide the parts outside the CDR3, is DAGVTQSPTHLIKTRGQQVTLRCSPKSGHDTVSWYQQALGQGPQFIFQYYEEEERQRGNFPDRFSGHQFPNYSSELNVNALLLGDSALYLCASSLGGNLGNQPQHFGDGTRLSIL.

This clonotype was found many times. V gene TRBV2 combines with J gene TRBJ1-5; 7 nucleotides match TRBD1. From germline, CDR1 is SNHLY and CDR2 FYNNEI. J was trimmed by 2 bases and V by 7 bases; bases with no gene match: 11. The CDR3 loop spans 16 amino acids. The CDR3 DNA is TGTGCCAGCACTCAGGGGGGAGGGGGAGGCAATCAGCCCCAGCATTTT. Translating gives CASTQGGGGGNQPQHF.

The chain employs TRBV6-5 and TRBJ2-2; 11 bases line up with TRBD2. Germline CDR1 and CDR2: MNHEY and SVGAGI. V shed 0 bases and J 8 bases; nucleotides not matched to a gene: 2. The CDR3 spans 15 residues. The DNA of the CDR3 is TGTGCCAGCAGTTACTCCAGGACTAGCGGGGGGGAGCTGTTTTTT. Protein: CASSYSRTSGGELFF.

About this clonotype itself: A read error may be the cause here, since a much bigger clone is one base away. Since no conserved phenylalanine or tryptophan closes the CDR3, a read error is the likely cause. This chain connects TRBV18 to TRBJ1-2; D is possibly TRBD1 (6 bases). Germline assignment: CDR1 KGHSH and CDR2 LQKENI. This CDR3 comprises 14 residues. For the CDR3, the DNA is TGTGCCAGCTCCCCACAGGGTTCCCAAGATGGCTACACCCTC. It encodes CASSPQGSQDGYTL.

This sequence joins TRBV19 and TRBJ1-4, with D tentatively TRBD1 (6 bases). Germline-derived CDR1 and CDR2 are LNHDA and SQIVND (reference sequence). CDR3 length: 14 amino acids. V was cut by 4 bases and J by 6 bases, with 12 bases left in between. The CDR3 nucleotides are TGTGCCAGTAGTAAGGACAGTTTCGATGAAAAACTGTTTTTT. Translation gives CASSKDSFDEKLFF.

The table lists this clonotype with many counts. This sequence joins TRBV6-1 and TRBJ1-3; D perhaps matches TRBD1 (5 bases). Germline V gene lookup returns CDR1 MNHNS and CDR2 SASEGT. The CDR3 has 15 amino acids. Trimming left V 5 bases short and J 3 bases short, with 14 bases between. The CDR3 DNA sequence: TGTGCCAGCAGTTCCGGACAAGGTCGTGGAAACACCATATATTTT. Translated: CASSSGQGRGNTIYF.

This clonotype was counted at least ten times. The chain combines TRBV12-3 or TRBV12-4 with TRBJ2-1; D is tentatively TRBD1 or TRBD2 (5 bases each). The CDR3 consists of 13 residues. V lost 5 bases to trimming and J lost 5 bases, with 10 bases between them. The CDR3 loop is CASSPGPNNEQFF. The DNA of the CDR3 is TGTGCCAGCAGTCCGGGACCCAACAATGAGCAGTTCTTC.

CDR3 sequence (DNA): TGCGCCAGCAGCCGGGCCGGGGGGAATGCGCACTACGAGCAGTACTTC. Encoded protein: CASSRAGGNAHYEQYF. The rearrangement links TRBV4-1 to TRBJ2-7; 7 bases agree with TRBD2. The J segment lost 3 bases and the V segment lost 4 bases, leaving 12 bases of the junction unmatched. The CDR3 loop spans 16 amino acids. Germline values: CDR1 MGHRA, CDR2 YSYEKL.

This clonotype was seen ten or more times. The V call is TRBV18, the J call TRBJ1-3; no clear D. The CDR3 is made up of 16 amino acids. The germline CDR1 and CDR2 sequences are KGHSH and LQKENI. Trimming shortened V by 0 bases and J by 0 bases, and 9 bases separated the two germline ends. The DNA of the CDR3 is TGTGCCAGCTCACCACCCACCGATTCCTCTGGAAACACCATATATTTT. Its protein is CASSPPTDSSGNTIYF.

V is TRBV20-1 and J is TRBJ1-2; D unresolved. The CDR3 is 15 residues long. Trimming took 3 bases from V and 0 from J, leaving 14 bases between them. Germline CDR1 DFQATT, CDR2 SNEGSKA (reference sequence). This chain's CDR3 is CSARIRRKANYGYTF. In DNA form, the CDR3 reads TGCAGTGCTAGGATACGAAGAAAAGCTAACTATGGCTACACCTTC.